A selection of T cell receptor beta chains follows, all from one sample in a study of cytomegalovirus exposure and HLA in healthy donors. Profiling relied on immunoSEQ multiplex PCR, and the TCRdb table lists in-frame clones only, not all of them. The data hold more than 140,000 clones, with less than 90% observed a single time. Specimen: PBMCs. The origin of the receptors is a woman aged 18-29 years in good health and CMV-seropositive. Both conserved end residues are part of each CDR3. The D gene is left open where the match is weak. Rows may omit the clone size; those that give it use once, few, many or a size class.

CDR3nt: TGCGCCAGCAGCTTTCAGTCCACGCCCGTCCAGTACTTC
CDR3aa: CASSFQSTPVQYF
d_gene: -
v_gene: TRBV5-1
j_gene: TRBJ2-5
abundance: once

CDR3nt: TGTGCCACCAGCAGAGTGGGGGGGAGGGCTGAGCAGTTCTTC
CDR3aa: CATSRVGGRAEQFF
d_gene: TRBD2
v_gene: TRBV15
j_gene: TRBJ2-1
abundance: -

CDR3nt: TGTGCCAGCAGCTCGAGTCGACAGTCCAATCAGCCCCAGCATTTT
CDR3aa: CASSSSRQSNQPQHF
d_gene: -
v_gene: TRBV6-6
j_gene: TRBJ1-5
abundance: -

CDR3nt: TGCGCCAGCAGTCAAACCGACAGGGACTGGGAGCTGTTTTTT
CDR3aa: CASSQTDRDWELFF
d_gene: -
v_gene: TRBV23-1
j_gene: TRBJ2-2
abundance: -

CDR3nt: TGTGCCAGCAAACGACTAGCGGGTAGCACAGATACGCAGTATTTT
CDR3aa: CASKRLAGSTDTQYF
d_gene: TRBD2
v_gene: TRBV28
j_gene: TRBJ2-3
abundance: -

CDR3nt: TGTGCCAGCTCCCCTGCCCCAGGCGCGTTCTACGAGCAGTACTTC
CDR3aa: CASSPAPGAFYEQYF
d_gene: -
v_gene: TRBV28
j_gene: TRBJ2-7
abundance: -

CDR3nt: TGTGCCATCAGTGATCGGACAGCTGGGGCCAACGTCCTGACTTTC
CDR3aa: CAISDRTAGANVLTF
d_gene: -
v_gene: TRBV10-3
j_gene: TRBJ2-6
abundance: -

CDR3nt: TGTGCCAGCAGCTTAGTCGTCAGCTCCTACGAGCAGTACTTC
CDR3aa: CASSLVVSSYEQYF
d_gene: -
v_gene: TRBV11-2
j_gene: TRBJ2-7
abundance: -

CDR3nt: TGTGCCAGCAGCCAAGATTGGTCTGGGACTAGCCGTACGAAGACCCAGTACTTC
CDR3aa: CASSQDWSGTSRTKTQYF
d_gene: TRBD2
v_gene: TRBV4-2
j_gene: TRBJ2-5
abundance: few

CDR3nt: TGTGCCAGCACCAGGGACAGGGGCTCCTACGAGCAGTACTTC
CDR3aa: CASTRDRGSYEQYF
d_gene: TRBD1
v_gene: TRBV28
j_gene: TRBJ2-7
abundance: -

CDR3nt: TGTGCCAGCAGCCAAGAGGGGACAGGGCATGAAAAACTGTTTTTT
CDR3aa: CASSQEGTGHEKLFF
d_gene: TRBD1
v_gene: TRBV4-2
j_gene: TRBJ1-4
abundance: once

CDR3nt: TGCGCCAGCAGTGAGAAAAGGGTTCTAGCGGCGGCGACGACAGATACGCAGTATTTT
CDR3aa: CASSEKRVLAAATTDTQYF
d_gene: TRBD2
v_gene: TRBV10-2
j_gene: TRBJ2-3
abundance: -

CDR3nt: TGTGCCAGCAGCTTCCCTTCGATAGCGGGAGTGGGGAATGAGCAGTTCTTC
CDR3aa: CASSFPSIAGVGNEQFF
d_gene: TRBD2
v_gene: TRBV7-9
j_gene: TRBJ2-1
abundance: -

CDR3nt: TGTGCCAGCAGTTTTACGAGCGGGAGGGCCATAGATACGCAGTATTTT
CDR3aa: CASSFTSGRAIDTQYF
d_gene: TRBD2
v_gene: TRBV5-4
j_gene: TRBJ2-3
abundance: -

CDR3nt: TGTGCCAGCAGGGACAGGGGCAACGAGCAGTACTTC
CDR3aa: CASRDRGNEQYF
d_gene: TRBD1
v_gene: TRBV11-3
j_gene: TRBJ2-7
abundance: -

CDR3nt: TGTGCCAGTGGGAGGGACGACAATCAGCCCCAGCATTTT
CDR3aa: CASGRDDNQPQHF
d_gene: -
v_gene: TRBV6-1
j_gene: TRBJ1-5
abundance: -

CDR3nt: TGTGCCAGCAGTTCGACTAGATTGGAATACAATGAGCAGTTCTTC
CDR3aa: CASSSTRLEYNEQFF
d_gene: -
v_gene: TRBV28
j_gene: TRBJ2-1
abundance: -

CDR3nt: TGCGCCAGCAGCCAAGGTCCTAGCAGACAGACCCAGTACTTC
CDR3aa: CASSQGPSRQTQYF
d_gene: -
v_gene: TRBV4-1
j_gene: TRBJ2-5
abundance: -

CDR3nt: TGTGCCAGCACCCGCCTAGCGGGAGGGAGCAATGAGCAGTTCTTC
CDR3aa: CASTRLAGGSNEQFF
d_gene: TRBD2
v_gene: TRBV27
j_gene: TRBJ2-1
abundance: -

CDR3nt: TGTGCCAGCAGTGGGGCAGACGGCTACACCTTC
CDR3aa: CASSGADGYTF
d_gene: -
v_gene: TRBV2
j_gene: TRBJ1-2
abundance: -

CDR3nt: TGTGCTAGCAGCTCCGTGCCAGGGGACACCGGGGAGCTGTTTTTT
CDR3aa: CASSSVPGDTGELFF
d_gene: -
v_gene: TRBV7-7
j_gene: TRBJ2-2
abundance: -

CDR3nt: TGTGCCAGTAGACCTACTAGCGCCTCCTACGAGCAGTACTTC
CDR3aa: CASRPTSASYEQYF
d_gene: TRBD2
v_gene: TRBV19
j_gene: TRBJ2-7
abundance: -

CDR3nt: TGTGCCAGCAGGGATACAGGGAGCGAAAAACTGTTTTTT
CDR3aa: CASRDTGSEKLFF
d_gene: -
v_gene: TRBV7-9
j_gene: TRBJ1-4
abundance: -

CDR3nt: TGTGCCATCAGTGATCTGGGGACAGGGGGCTACGAGCAGTACTTC
CDR3aa: CAISDLGTGGYEQYF
d_gene: TRBD1
v_gene: TRBV10-3
j_gene: TRBJ2-7
abundance: -

CDR3nt: TGCGCCAGCAAGGGAGGGTTCACTGAAGCTTTCTTT
CDR3aa: CASKGGFTEAFF
d_gene: -
v_gene: TRBV10-1
j_gene: TRBJ1-1
abundance: -

CDR3nt: TGTGCTAGTCTTCTCAGCGGGACGAACACCGGGGAGCTGTTTTTT
CDR3aa: CASLLSGTNTGELFF
d_gene: TRBD2
v_gene: TRBV12-5
j_gene: TRBJ2-2
abundance: -

CDR3nt: TGTGCCAGCAGCCCCGGACAAGCCTCCTACGAGCAGTACTTC
CDR3aa: CASSPGQASYEQYF
d_gene: -
v_gene: TRBV13
j_gene: TRBJ2-7
abundance: -

CDR3nt: TGTGCCAGCAGCTCAGGCAGTTTGTTTGAGCAGTTCTTC
CDR3aa: CASSSGSLFEQFF
d_gene: -
v_gene: TRBV11-2
j_gene: TRBJ2-1
abundance: -

CDR3nt: TGCGCCAGCAGCTTGAGAGTGGACATGGACATTCAGTACTTC
CDR3aa: CASSLRVDMDIQYF
d_gene: -
v_gene: TRBV5-1
j_gene: TRBJ2-4
abundance: -

CDR3nt: TGTGCCAGCAGTTTTGTCGGGAGGGAGCAGTACTTC
CDR3aa: CASSFVGREQYF
d_gene: TRBD2
v_gene: TRBV28
j_gene: TRBJ2-7
abundance: few

CDR3nt: TGTGCCAGCAGCGTAGCAGCGTTGACAGATACGCAGTATTTT
CDR3aa: CASSVAALTDTQYF
d_gene: -
v_gene: TRBV9
j_gene: TRBJ2-3
abundance: once

CDR3nt: TGTGCCAGCAGTTACTCACCGGGAACCAACACTGAAGCTTTCTTT
CDR3aa: CASSYSPGTNTEAFF
d_gene: -
v_gene: TRBV6-5
j_gene: TRBJ1-1
abundance: -

CDR3nt: TGTGCCAGCAGTGAACCCGGGGAGGGGGGGCGTACCGGGGAGCTGTTTTTT
CDR3aa: CASSEPGEGGRTGELFF
d_gene: -
v_gene: TRBV6-1
j_gene: TRBJ2-2
abundance: once

CDR3nt: TGCGCCAGCAGCCACCTAGCGGGCCGTGAGACCCAGTACTTC
CDR3aa: CASSHLAGRETQYF
d_gene: TRBD2
v_gene: TRBV5-1
j_gene: TRBJ2-5
abundance: -

CDR3nt: TGTGCCAGCAGCCCGTGGGCCCAGGGTGGGACTAATGAAAAACTGTTTTTT
CDR3aa: CASSPWAQGGTNEKLFF
d_gene: -
v_gene: TRBV11-3
j_gene: TRBJ1-4
abundance: -

CDR3nt: TGTGCCTGGAGTGTACCACTCGACTCGTTACGCACAGATACGCAGTATTTT
CDR3aa: CAWSVPLDSLRTDTQYF
d_gene: -
v_gene: TRBV30
j_gene: TRBJ2-3
abundance: -

CDR3nt: TGTGCCAGCCACACCCTCCCGGGACAGGGTTCGTATACGCAGTATTTT
CDR3aa: CASHTLPGQGSYTQYF
d_gene: TRBD1
v_gene: TRBV28
j_gene: TRBJ2-3
abundance: -

CDR3nt: TGTGCCAGCAGTTACTACCGGACAGGGAAAGAGACCCAGTACTTC
CDR3aa: CASSYYRTGKETQYF
d_gene: TRBD1
v_gene: TRBV6-6
j_gene: TRBJ2-5
abundance: -

CDR3nt: TGTGCCAGCAGCCAAGATCTTTCTTCTCGCTTAGGGGCCCAGTACTTC
CDR3aa: CASSQDLSSRLGAQYF
d_gene: -
v_gene: TRBV4-2
j_gene: TRBJ2-5
abundance: -

CDR3nt: TGTGCCAGCAGCGTACTGGACAGGACAGATACGCAGTATTTT
CDR3aa: CASSVLDRTDTQYF
d_gene: TRBD1
v_gene: TRBV9
j_gene: TRBJ2-3
abundance: -

CDR3nt: TGCGCCAGCTCCAGGTCGCGGGAAGTGGGTGAGACCCAGTACTTC
CDR3aa: CASSRSREVGETQYF
d_gene: -
v_gene: TRBV5-1
j_gene: TRBJ2-5
abundance: once

CDR3nt: TGTGCCTGGAGTTCCCGGACAGCGAACACTGAAGCTTTCTTT
CDR3aa: CAWSSRTANTEAFF
d_gene: -
v_gene: TRBV30
j_gene: TRBJ1-1
abundance: few

CDR3nt: TGCGCCAGCAGCTATAGTCCCCGCACAGATACGCAGTATTTT
CDR3aa: CASSYSPRTDTQYF
d_gene: -
v_gene: TRBV5-1
j_gene: TRBJ2-3
abundance: -

CDR3nt: TGTGCCAGCAGGGGGACTAGCGGGAACACCGGGGAGCTGTTTTTT
CDR3aa: CASRGTSGNTGELFF
d_gene: TRBD2
v_gene: TRBV2
j_gene: TRBJ2-2
abundance: -

CDR3nt: TGTGCCAGCAGACCGGACAGGCCCTCGGCCCAGTACTTC
CDR3aa: CASRPDRPSAQYF
d_gene: TRBD1
v_gene: TRBV5-4
j_gene: TRBJ2-5
abundance: -

CDR3nt: TGCAGCGTTGAGGGGACAAGCAGGAGCTCCTACGAGCAGTACTTC
CDR3aa: CSVEGTSRSSYEQYF
d_gene: -
v_gene: TRBV29-1
j_gene: TRBJ2-7
abundance: -

CDR3nt: TGTGCCAGCAGCCAAAGGACACTATCTTACAATGAGCAGTTCTTC
CDR3aa: CASSQRTLSYNEQFF
d_gene: -
v_gene: TRBV14
j_gene: TRBJ2-1
abundance: -

CDR3nt: TGTGCCAGCAGTCCGACAGGGGGCGGGTATGGCTACACCTTC
CDR3aa: CASSPTGGGYGYTF
d_gene: TRBD1
v_gene: TRBV28
j_gene: TRBJ1-2
abundance: once